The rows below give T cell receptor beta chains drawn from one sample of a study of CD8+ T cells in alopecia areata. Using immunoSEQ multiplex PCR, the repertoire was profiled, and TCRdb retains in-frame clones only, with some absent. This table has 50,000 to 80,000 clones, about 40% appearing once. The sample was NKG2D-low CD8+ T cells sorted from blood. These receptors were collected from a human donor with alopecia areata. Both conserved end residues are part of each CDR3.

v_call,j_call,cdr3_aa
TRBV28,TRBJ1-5,CASSPPLNQPQHF
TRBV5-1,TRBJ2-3,CASSLEKPPDTQYF
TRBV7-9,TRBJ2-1,CASSPTLAGVYNEQFF
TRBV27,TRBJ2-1,CASSLHNNEQFF
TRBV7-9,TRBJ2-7,CASSLDRSEQYF
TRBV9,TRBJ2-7,CASSAYHGPTYEQYF
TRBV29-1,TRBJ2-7,CSATLAGLYEQYF
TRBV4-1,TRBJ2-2,CASSQDSGRLTGELFF
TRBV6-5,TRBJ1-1,CASRPGHLNTEAFF
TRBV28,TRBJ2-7,CASSLAGQGAHEQYF
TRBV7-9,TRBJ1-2,CASSRGTAYGYTF
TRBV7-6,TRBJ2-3,CASSLLRSDTQYF
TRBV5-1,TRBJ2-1,CASSALGDEQFF
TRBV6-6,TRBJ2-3,CASSFTLTDTQYF
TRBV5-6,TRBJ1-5,CASSLRNQPQHF
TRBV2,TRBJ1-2,CASRAYGYTF
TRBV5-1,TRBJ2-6,CASSSRVSGANVLTF
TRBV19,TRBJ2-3,CASRRLAAHTDTQYF
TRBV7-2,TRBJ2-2,CASSFPWDTGELFF
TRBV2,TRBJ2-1,CATFSRRGTSDNEQFF
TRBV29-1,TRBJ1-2,CSVDQGYGYTF
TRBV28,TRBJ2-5,CASSKLAGGVETQYF
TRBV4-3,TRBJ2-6,CASSQESAAGANVLTF
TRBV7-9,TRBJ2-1,CASSLVKQGMNEQFF
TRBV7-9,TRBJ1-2,CASSLLTEYIYGYTF
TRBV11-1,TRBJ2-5,CASSPRRGTGKETQYF
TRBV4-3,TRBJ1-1,CASSQGERGTEAFF
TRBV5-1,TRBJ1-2,CASSLGRQGAGYGYTF
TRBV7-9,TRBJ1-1,CASSARSPGQPNTEAFF
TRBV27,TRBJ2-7,CASSWGSSYEQYF
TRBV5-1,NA,CASSLDGPPSYEQYF
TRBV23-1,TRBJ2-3,CASSQSGGSPRGTQYF
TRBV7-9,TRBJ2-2,CASSPGTRDPTGELFF
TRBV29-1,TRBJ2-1,CSVGAGPPFYNEQFF
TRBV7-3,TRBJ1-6,CASSLSREGSPLHF
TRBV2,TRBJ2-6,CASPGQGASGANVLTF
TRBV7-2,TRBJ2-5,CASILASGETQYF
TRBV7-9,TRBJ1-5,CASGRDREENQPQHF
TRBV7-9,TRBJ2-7,CASSSGQGTYEQYF
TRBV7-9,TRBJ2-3,CASGDNTQYF
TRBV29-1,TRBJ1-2,CSVEDRDRPNYGYTF
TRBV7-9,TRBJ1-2,CASSSAEGYGYTF
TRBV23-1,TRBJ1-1,CASSQRQREAFF
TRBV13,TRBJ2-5,CASSLRGPVETQYF
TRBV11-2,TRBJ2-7,CASSTWTDTRSYEQYF
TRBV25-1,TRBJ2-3,CASRGTGPSEDTQYF
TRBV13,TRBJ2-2,CASSLDLAGGTGELFF
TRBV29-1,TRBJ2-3,CSVDDPGREVVTDTQYF